Presented here are 27 T cell receptor beta chains from one specimen sequenced in a study of blood T cell repertoires in COVID-19. Data came from immunoSEQ multiplex PCR; TCRdb stores just in-frame clones and leaves some out. The profile shows around 120,000 clones, less than 80% of them singletons. The sample taken for sequencing was peripheral blood. Receptors were obtained from a man in his forties or fifties with acute or convalescent COVID-19.

The V call is TRBV19, the J call TRBJ1-1; 9 bases map to TRBD1. This CDR3 comprises 13 residues. V was clipped by 5 bases and J by 3 bases; unmatched bases: 1. Germline loops: CDR1 LNHDA, CDR2 SQIVND (reference sequence). For the CDR3, the DNA is TGTGCCAGTAGTCGGACAGGGGACACTGAAGCTTTCTTT. This sequence encodes CASSRTGDTEAFF. The full variable domain, in which reference TRBV19 and TRBJ1-1 provide the parts outside the CDR3, is DGGITQSPKYLFRKEGQNVTLSCEQNLNHDAMYWYRQDPGQGLRLIYYSQIVNDFQKGDIAEGYSVSREKKESFPLTVTSAQKNPTAFYLCASSRTGDTEAFFGQGTRLTVV.

This clone was counted once. This may be a read error, as it is one base from a much larger clone. The chain employs TRBV12-3 or TRBV12-4 and TRBJ1-5; D perhaps matches TRBD1 (6 bases). V was cut by 5 bases and J by 7 bases, with 12 bases left in between. The CDR3 has 13 amino acids. The CDR3 sequence is CASSGAGAQPQHF. The CDR3 region has the DNA TGTGCCAGCAGTGGGGCAGGGGCCCAGCCCCAGCATTTT.

This clone was observed a single time. V usage is TRBV20-1 and J usage is TRBJ1-1; D remains ambiguous. Looked up from germline, CDR1 is DFQATT and CDR2 is SNEGSKA (reference sequence). This CDR3 is 10 amino acids long. Deletions cut 4 bases from V and 3 bases from J, with 3 bases between. CDR3 region: CSATDTEAFF. The CDR3 DNA reads as TGCAGTGCTACGGACACTGAAGCTTTCTTT.

In the case of this clone: The sample holds other DNA sequences that translate to the same CDR3. The chain joins TRBV6-1 to TRBJ2-2; D gene uncertain. Germline V gene lookup returns CDR1 MNHNS and CDR2 SASEGT. V was clipped by 3 bases and J by 2 bases, with 10 bases between them. The CDR3 loop spans 15 amino acids. The CDR3 protein is CASSEMAANTGELFF. The CDR3 DNA is TGTGCCAGCAGTGAGATGGCGGCAAACACCGGGGAGCTGTTTTTT.

This clone showed up just once. This chain links TRBV23-1 with TRBJ1-1; 7 nucleotides line up with TRBD1. TRBV23-1 is an ORF; its function is uncertain. The CDR3 extends over 16 amino acids. With 4 bases clipped from V and 0 bases from J, the junction kept 8 bases outside the gene matches. This CDR3 reads CASSPPGQYMNTEAFF. The CDR3 DNA reads TGCGCCAGCAGTCCCCCGGGACAGTATATGAACACTGAAGCTTTCTTT.

This chain uses TRBV4-1 with TRBJ2-7; the D gene is possibly TRBD2 (6 bases). Germline-derived CDR1 and CDR2 are MGHRA and YSYEKL. The CDR3 is made up of 15 amino acids. V shed 0 bases and J shed 5 bases, with 14 bases lying between them. CDR3 sequence: CASSQEGGTGDEQYF. The DNA for the CDR3 is TGCGCCAGCAGCCAAGAGGGCGGGACGGGCGACGAGCAGTACTTC.

The CDR3 region has the DNA TGTGCCAGTAGTATTGTACAGGGGGCTGGGGCCAACGTCCTGACTTTC. Translation: CASSIVQGAGANVLTF. V is TRBV19 and J is TRBJ2-6, with TRBD1 matching over 8 bases. The CDR3 consists of 16 residues. Germline V gene data show CDR1 as LNHDA and CDR2 as SQIVND (reference sequence). The junction had 3 bases not matched to a gene; V was cut back by 3 bases and J by 2 bases.

This clone was observed at least ten times. V gene TRBV5-1 combines with J gene TRBJ2-7, with D perhaps TRBD1 (6 bases). The germline V and J ends were trimmed by 4 bases and 3 bases, with 14 bases remaining between them. The CDR3 is made up of 14 amino acids. Germline V gives CDR1 SGHRS, CDR2 YFSETQ. CDR3 sequence: CASSPGHSNYEQYF. The CDR3 DNA sequence: TGCGCCAGCAGCCCGGGACACTCGAACTACGAGCAGTACTTC.

The CDR3 DNA sequence: TGTGCCACCACCCTGACAGGGACCTCACAAGAGACCCAGTACTTC. Protein product: CATTLTGTSQETQYF. The V call is TRBV15, the J call TRBJ2-5, with 7 bases fitting TRBD1. V trimming: 7 bases; J trimming: 2 bases; junction bases outside the gene matches: 10. CDR3 length: 15 amino acids. The V gene's germline CDR1 is LNHNV and CDR2 YYDKDF (reference sequence).

This clone was observed a handful of times. The chain is built from TRBV9 and TRBJ2-3; 7 bases agree with TRBD1. J gave up 4 bases and V 1 base, and 3 bases lay outside the gene matches. This CDR3 region has 14 residues. Germline V gene data show CDR1 as SGDLS and CDR2 as YYNGEE. The CDR3 bases are TGTGCCAGCAGCGTATACCAGGGGGCAGATACGCAGTATTTT. It codes for CASSVYQGADTQYF.

This clone was counted once. The rearrangement links TRBV19 to TRBJ2-2, with unresolved D. Germline lookup yields CDR1 LNHDA and CDR2 SQIVND (reference sequence). The V end lost 0 bases, the J end lost 7 bases, and 9 bases lay between the germline ends. The CDR3 loop spans 14 amino acids. Here the CDR3 DNA reads TGTGCCAGTAGTATAGAGTCTCGCGGCGGGGAGCTGTTTTTT. This translates into CASSIESRGGELFF.

The chain has TRBV19 and TRBJ2-1; 7 bases map to TRBD2. The CDR3 is made up of 15 amino acids. CDR1 and CDR2 from the germline V gene are LNHDA and SQIVND (reference sequence). Unmatched junction bases numbered 9, after V lost 3 bases and J lost 7 bases. The CDR3 loop is CASSISGGGLNEQFF. The CDR3 DNA follows: TGTGCCAGTAGTATTTCCGGGGGAGGGCTTAATGAGCAGTTCTTC.

The chain links TRBV13 to TRBJ2-7; TRBD1 agrees at 7 bases. Germline V gene data show CDR1 as PRHDT and CDR2 as FYEKMQ (reference sequence). The trim removed 8 bases at V and 6 bases at J, leaving 10 bases unmatched. The CDR3 runs 13 residues. The DNA for the CDR3 is TGTGCCAGCGGCAGGGGGAAGATGGCCGAGCAGTACTTC. Its translation: CASGRGKMAEQYF.

The rearrangement links TRBV5-1 to TRBJ1-1; D is unclear. V was shortened by 2 bases and J by 3 bases, with 11 bases between the two germline ends. The CDR3 contains 14 residues. Germline V gene data show CDR1 as SGHRS and CDR2 as YFSETQ. In nucleotides, the CDR3 is TGCGCCAGCAGCTTTGTAGGCCAGGACACTGAAGCTTTCTTT. It specifies CASSFVGQDTEAFF.

The chain links TRBV5-1 to TRBJ2-5; 7 nucleotides line up with TRBD1. The V gene's germline CDR1 is SGHRS and CDR2 YFSETQ. CDR3 length: 14 amino acids. V shed 4 bases, J shed 5 bases, and the junction held 8 bases outside the gene matches. The CDR3 nucleotides are TGCGCCAGCAGCGGGGGACAGCCGTCGGAGACCCAGTACTTC. Translation: CASSGGQPSETQYF.

CDR3 amino acids: CASSLGLAIYEQYF. The CDR3 DNA reads TGTGCCAGCAGCTTAGGACTAGCGATCTACGAGCAGTACTTC. This chain uses TRBV5-6 with TRBJ2-7; 9 bases are a match to TRBD2. CDR1 is SGHDT, CDR2 YYEEEE, per germline. This CDR3 is built from 14 residues. V shed 2 bases, J shed 3 bases, and the junction held 3 bases outside the gene matches.

The rearrangement uses TRBV4-2 and TRBJ2-7; TRBD2 matches at 14 bases. Germline loops: CDR1 LGHNA, CDR2 YNFKEQ. V dropped 2 bases and J dropped 4; count of bases not matched to a gene: 4. The CDR3 is 16 residues long. Here the CDR3 reads CASSQPGLAGEYEQYF. In DNA form, the CDR3 reads TGTGCCAGCAGCCAACCGGGACTAGCGGGAGAATACGAGCAGTACTTC.

This clone appeared a few times. The junction departs from germline at one end; a sequencing error may be responsible. The V call is TRBV18, the J call TRBJ1-5; 8 positions match TRBD1. The CDR3 sequence is 14 residues long. CDR1 is KGHSH and CDR2 is LQKENI in the germline V gene. In DNA, the CDR3 is TGTGCCAGCTCCCCACAGGGGGATGGTCAGCCCCAGCATTTT. Translation gives CASSPQGDGQPQHF. Together with reference TRBV18 and TRBJ1-5, the CDR3 gives the full variable domain: NAGVMQNPRHLVRRRGQEARLRCSPMKGHSHVYWYRQLPEEGLKFMVYLQKENIIDESGMPKERFSAEFPKEGPSILRIQQVVRGDSAAYFCASSPQGDGQPQHFGDGTRLSIL.

This clone was detected a few times. This chain connects TRBV7-3 to TRBJ2-2; TRBD1 might be the D (6 bases). With 5 bases removed from V and 0 bases from J, the gap between germline ends came to 13 bases. Germline V gene sequence: CDR1 SGHTA, CDR2 FQGTGA. This CDR3 comprises 16 residues. CDR3 coding DNA: TGTGCCAGCAGCCCAACCGGGACAACGAACACCGGGGAGCTGTTTTTT. Its protein product is CASSPTGTTNTGELFF.

This chain links TRBV5-6 with TRBJ1-4; possibly TRBD1 for D (6 bases). This CDR3 comprises 15 residues. V shed 4 bases and J shed 10 bases, with 20 bases lying between them. Germline V gene lookup returns CDR1 SGHDT and CDR2 YYEEEE. CDR3 region: CASSPRDTRYGKLFF. CDR3 nucleotides: TGTGCCAGCAGCCCCAGGGACACCCGCTATGGAAAACTGTTTTTT.

V gene TRBV28 combines with J gene TRBJ1-2; D uncertain. Trimming left V 7 bases short and J 2 bases short, with 14 bases between. The CDR3 is 14 amino acids. CDR1 and CDR2 (germline): MDHEN, SYDVKM. Here the CDR3 reads CASIRDRQNYGYTF. As DNA, the CDR3 is TGTGCCAGCATCCGGGATCGGCAGAACTATGGCTACACCTTC.

The CDR3: CASSLNPGLSVGYNEQFF. CDR3 in DNA: TGTGCCAGCAGCTTAAATCCGGGACTCAGCGTGGGATACAATGAGCAGTTCTTC. V and J are TRBV7-8 and TRBJ2-1; weak D call: TRBD2 (6 bases). The CDR3 has 18 amino acids. With 2 bases removed from V and 4 bases from J, the gap between germline ends came to 21 bases. In germline, CDR1 is SGHVS, CDR2 FQNEAQ.

V usage is TRBV4-2 and J usage is TRBJ2-2; 8 bases line up with TRBD2. With V trimmed by 4 bases and J by 4 bases, 11 bases remained unmatched. CDR1 is LGHNA, CDR2 YNFKEQ, per germline. This CDR3 contains 17 residues. CDR3 in amino acids: CASSLQREFWVTGELFF. CDR3 nucleotides: TGTGCCAGCAGCCTCCAGCGGGAGTTCTGGGTCACCGGGGAGCTGTTTTTT.

The chain carries TRBV2 and TRBJ1-2; TRBD1 is a possible D gene (5 bases). The CDR3 has 16 amino acids. Between the trimmed V and J ends, which lost 1 base and 2 bases, there was a span of 14 bases. Per germline, CDR1 SNHLY and CDR2 FYNNEI. CDR3 sequence (DNA): TGTGCCAGCAGTGAAGGGATCTACAGGAGCAACTATGGCTACACCTTC. Protein sequence: CASSEGIYRSNYGYTF.

The rearrangement joins TRBV5-4 to TRBJ1-4, with 9 positions matching TRBD1. The germline CDR1 and CDR2 sequences are SGHNT and YYREEE (reference sequence). The CDR3 totals 15 residues. J gave up 5 bases and V 4 bases, and 6 bases lay outside the gene matches. CDR3: CASSDGTGRNEKLFF. CDR3 sequence (DNA): TGTGCCAGCAGCGATGGGACAGGGAGAAATGAAAAACTGTTTTTT. Full variable domain (rest looked up from reference TRBV5-4 and TRBJ1-4): ETGVTQSPTHLIKTRGQQVTLRCSSQSGHNTVSWYQQALGQGPQFIFQYYREEENGRGNFPPRFSGLQFPNYSSELNVNALELDDSALYLCASSDGTGRNEKLFFGSGTQLSVL.

The table lists this clone with a few counts. The chain carries TRBV7-2 and TRBJ2-7; 9 nucleotides align to TRBD2. V gave up 5 bases and J gave up 3 bases; unmatched junction bases: 8. CDR3 length: 15 amino acids. CDR1 and CDR2 (germline): SGHTA, FQGNSA. CDR3 bases: TGTGCCAGCAGCCTATCAGGACTAGCGAGCTACGAGCAGTACTTC. It yields the protein CASSLSGLASYEQYF.

This clone has only a few counts. The rearrangement links TRBV5-8 to TRBJ2-7; weak D call: TRBD1 (5 bases). The V end lost 0 bases, the J end lost 3 bases, and 22 bases lay between the germline ends. CDR3 length: 18 amino acids. CDR1 and CDR2 from the germline V gene are SGHTS and YDEGEE. The CDR3: CASSLEASGQHIVYEQYF. Written as DNA, the CDR3 is TGTGCCAGCAGCTTGGAAGCAAGTGGACAACATATTGTCTACGAGCAGTACTTC. The full variable domain, with the rest looked up from reference TRBV5-8 and TRBJ2-7, is EAGVTQSPTHLIKTRGQQATLRCSPISGHTSVYWYQQALGLGLQFLLWYDEGEERNRGNFPPRFSGRQFPNYSSELNVNALELEDSALYLCASSLEASGQHIVYEQYFGPGTRLTVT.